This TCR beta chain was sequenced for a study of CD8 T cells in Susac syndrome. Reverse transcription of 0.5 to 1 ug RNA was carried out with random hexamers. Amplification of the TCR beta CDR3 was carried out by immunoSEQ multiplex PCR, which spanned a total of 54 Vbeta and 13 Jbeta segments. From the immunoSEQ multiplex PCR reads, TCRdb called clonotypes with MiXCR, one entry per CDR3 protein. Of some 190,000 distinct CDR3 sequences listed, roughly 96% are singletons. The CDR3 extends over 14 amino acids. Germline assignment: CDR1 SQVTM and CDR2 ANQGSEA. V was clipped by 0 bases and J by 2 bases, with 8 bases between them. Only a few counts were recorded for this clonotype. TCR beta sequences were obtained from blood CD8+ and CD4+ T cells. Healthy donors formed controls matched for age and sex. In contrast to the negatively isolated CD8+ and CD4+ T cells, TEMRA cells were FACS-enriched.

The receptor comes from a human donor in good health. Sequencing was done on a sample of CD4+ T cells from PBMCs. The rearrangement joins TRBV29-1 to TRBJ1-5; D is uncertain. The CDR3 sequence: CSVEEGGGNQPQHF. The CDR3 DNA reads as TGCAGCGTTGAAGAGGGCGGTGGCAATCAGCCCCAGCATTTT.